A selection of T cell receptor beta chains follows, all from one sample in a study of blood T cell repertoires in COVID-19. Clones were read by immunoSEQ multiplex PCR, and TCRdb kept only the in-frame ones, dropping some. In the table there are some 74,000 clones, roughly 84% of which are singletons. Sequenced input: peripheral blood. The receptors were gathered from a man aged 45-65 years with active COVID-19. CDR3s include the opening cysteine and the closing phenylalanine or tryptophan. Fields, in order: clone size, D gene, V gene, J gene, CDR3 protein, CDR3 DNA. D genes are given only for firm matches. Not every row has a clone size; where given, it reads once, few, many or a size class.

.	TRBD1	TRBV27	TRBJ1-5	CASSRPGQGNQPQHF	TGTGCCAGCAGTCGCCCCGGACAGGGAAATCAGCCCCAGCATTTT
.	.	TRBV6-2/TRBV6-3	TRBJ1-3	CASSIRREHSGNTIYF	TGTGCCAGCAGCATCAGGCGTGAACACTCTGGAAACACCATATATTTT
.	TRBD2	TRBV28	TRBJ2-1	CASSSRLAGSYNEQFF	TGTGCCAGCAGTTCCCGACTAGCTGGCTCCTACAATGAGCAGTTCTTC
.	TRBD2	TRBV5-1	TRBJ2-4	CASSLTPSGSGYIQYF	TGCGCCAGCAGCCTGACTCCTAGCGGGAGTGGGTACATTCAGTACTTC
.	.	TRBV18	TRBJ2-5	CASSQGFQETQYF	TGTGCCAGCTCGCAGGGCTTCCAAGAGACCCAGTACTTC
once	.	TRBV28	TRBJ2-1	CASSLTPRAGYNEQFF	TGTGCCAGCAGTTTAACCCCCCGGGCAGGGTACAATGAGCAGTTCTTC
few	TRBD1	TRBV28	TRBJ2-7	CASRLRGDRDYEQYF	TGTGCCAGCAGGTTACGGGGGGACAGGGACTACGAGCAGTACTTC
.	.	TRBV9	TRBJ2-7	CASSVEGGAVAYEQYF	TGTGCCAGCAGCGTAGAAGGAGGAGCGGTCGCTTACGAGCAGTACTTC
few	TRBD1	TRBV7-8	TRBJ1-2	CASSVEGARGYTF	TGTGCCAGCAGCGTGGAGGGGGCGAGGGGCTACACCTTC
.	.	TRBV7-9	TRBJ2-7	CASRQQGGDEQYF	TGTGCCAGCAGACAACAGGGGGGGGACGAGCAGTACTTC
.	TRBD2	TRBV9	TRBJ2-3	CASSAHGGGISTDTQYF	TGTGCCAGCAGCGCCCACGGGGGGGGGATAAGCACAGATACGCAGTATTTT
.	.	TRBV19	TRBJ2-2	CASSIVTGSDTGELFF	TGTGCCAGTAGTATAGTAACAGGGAGCGACACCGGGGAGCTGTTTTTT
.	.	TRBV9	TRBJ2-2	CASSVRSLDTGELFF	TGTGCCAGCAGCGTAAGAAGCCTCGACACCGGGGAGCTGTTTTTT
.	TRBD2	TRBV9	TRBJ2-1	CASSPGGGRVTYNEQFF	TGTGCCAGCAGCCCGGGCGGCGGGAGAGTCACCTACAATGAGCAGTTCTTC
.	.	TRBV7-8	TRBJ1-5	CASSFQGIELNQPQHF	TGTGCCAGCAGCTTTCAGGGGATTGAGCTCAATCAGCCCCAGCATTTT
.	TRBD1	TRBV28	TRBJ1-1	CASSSRLDRGDTEAFF	TGTGCCAGCAGTTCCCGCCTTGACAGGGGGGACACTGAAGCTTTCTTT